Sequencing of this TCR beta chain was carried out in a study of shared clonotypes between healthy human individuals. Study at large: Donors had three CD4 naive, three CD4 memory, two CD8 naive and one CD8 memory plate apiece.

Produced via immunoSEQ multiplex PCR; TCRdb's table is partial and in-frame only. The repertoire holds approximately 1.9 million clones, with 85% to 95% as singletons. Concerning this clone: Its antigen is not known.

The CDR3 is 17 amino acids. Trimming cost V 5 bases and J 2 bases, with 18 bases left between them. Germline CDR1 reads SEHNR; CDR2 reads FQNEAQ (reference sequence). Naive CD8 cells were CD45RO-negative, positively selected for CCR7, excluding terminally differentiated effector memory CD45RA+ cells. Donors included only healthy HIV-negative adults lacking recent acute infections or vaccinations. Whole-study results and caveats: A generally larger estimated richness was seen in naive subsets than in memory subsets. Read depth was anticipated to influence clonotype sharing among donors.

Sequenced sample: naive CD8+ T cells from PBMCs. The clonotype was recovered from a man between 18 and 35 years old in good health. Some clones in this sample may be carry-over from other donors' samples. The rearrangement joins TRBV7-9 to TRBJ2-2; D is possibly TRBD1 or TRBD2 (5 bases each). This CDR3 is CASSGRDGKANTGELFF. The CDR3 nucleotides are TGTGCCAGCAGCGGTCGGGACGGCAAGGCTAACACCGGGGAGCTGTTTTTT.